This record concerns one T cell receptor beta chain sequence. Its antigen is still unknown. There are 11 residues in the CDR3. CDR1 and CDR2 (germline): SGHAT, FQNNGV. Trimming pared 5 bases from V and 5 bases from J, leaving 6 bases between. Assay: immunoSEQ multiplex PCR; the TCRdb copy retains only in-frame clones and omits some. Altogether 100,000 or so clones are present, 94% being singletons, with the ten largest covering approximately 0.66%. The record originates from a study of siplizumab effects on memory and regulatory T cells. Study-wide results and limits: Treg-derived clones made up an average of approximately 70% of mappable alloreactive CD4+ clones with siplizumab and over 25% in controls. Researchers could not give a naive or memory phenotype to roughly 80-95% of proliferating CD4+ or CD8+ clones. Both greater diversity than memory cells and a major contribution to the alloresponse seemed to characterize naive T cells.

This chain links TRBV11-2 with TRBJ1-2; D not certain. Specimen: Tregs sorted from blood. The TCR sequence derives from a human donor in good health. CDR3 DNA sequence: TGTGCCAGCAGCCACCAATATGGCTACACCTTC. Translation gives CASSHQYGYTF.